The 21 T cell receptor beta chains in this list originate from one sample, sequenced in a study of brain T cells in children with intractable seizures. Sequenced by immunoSEQ multiplex PCR; TCRdb stores in-frame clones only, minus some. The sample carries around 100,000 clones, 90% to 95% recorded once. This specimen consisted of peripheral blood, obtained at surgery. Receptor source: a boy under two years old with hemimegalencephaly and intractable seizures.

V is TRBV7-9 and J is TRBJ2-7; 7 bases map to TRBD2. V dropped 1 base and J dropped 0; count of bases not matched to a gene: 9. Germline V gives CDR1 SEHNR, CDR2 FQNEAQ (reference sequence). There are 17 residues in the CDR3. DNA of the CDR3: TGTGCCAGCAGCTTAGTAGGGTGGGGCGGGAGCTCCTACGAGCAGTACTTC. Its translation is CASSLVGWGGSSYEQYF.

This clone was seen a single time. The gene calls are TRBV19 and TRBJ1-5, with 8 bases matching TRBD1. Germline assignment: CDR1 LNHDA and CDR2 SQIVND (reference sequence). V shed 3 bases, J shed 5 bases, and the junction held 6 bases outside the gene matches. The CDR3 is made up of 15 amino acids. CDR3 residues: CASSIRTGSYQPQHF. CDR3 coding DNA: TGTGCCAGTAGTATTAGGACAGGGAGTTATCAGCCCCAGCATTTT.

The chain has TRBV9 and TRBJ1-1, with 7 bases that match TRBD1. The V gene end was trimmed by 3 bases and the J gene end by 0 bases; junction bases not matched to a gene: 8. The germline V gene encodes CDR1 SGDLS and CDR2 YYNGEE. This CDR3 contains 16 residues. The CDR3 bases are TGTGCCAGCAGCGCCAGAGGGGACAGAGTGAACACTGAAGCTTTCTTT. Its translation is CASSARGDRVNTEAFF. The full variable domain, in which reference TRBV9 and TRBJ1-1 provide the parts outside the CDR3, is DSGVTQTPKHLITATGQRVTLRCSPRSGDLSVYWYQQSLDQGLQFLIQYYNGEERAKGNILERFSAQQFPDLHSELNLSSLELGDSALYFCASSARGDRVNTEAFFGQGTRLTVV.

The chain employs TRBV7-9 and TRBJ2-1; the match to TRBD2 covers 14 bases. This CDR3 region has 16 residues. The V and J ends lost 5 bases and 8 bases, in that order; junction bases with no gene match: 8. Germline V gives CDR1 SEHNR, CDR2 FQNEAQ (reference sequence). CDR3 bases: TGTGCCAGCAGCCATCCGACTAGCGGGAGGGCATATGAGCAGTTCTTC. Encoded protein: CASSHPTSGRAYEQFF.

The chain uses TRBV11-2 and TRBJ2-7; 8 bases are shared with TRBD2. Trimming at V came to 5 bases and at J to 6 bases, leaving 15 bases not matched to a gene. CDR1 and CDR2 from the germline V gene are SGHAT and FQNNGV. The CDR3 covers 16 residues. CDR3 sequence reads: CASSPWGRTSFGEQYF. The CDR3, as DNA: TGTGCCAGCAGCCCTTGGGGCAGGACTAGCTTCGGCGAGCAGTACTTC.

The chain recombines TRBV10-3 with TRBJ2-7; no reliable D call. Germline CDR1 is ENHRY and CDR2 is SYGVKD. This CDR3 has 12 residues. Deletions cut 11 bases from V and 0 bases from J, with 11 bases between. The CDR3 DNA follows: TGTGCCGCACGTAGGGACTCCTACGAGCAGTACTTC. It specifies CAARRDSYEQYF.

The CDR3 spells CSASRAAHTDTQYF. The CDR3 nucleotides read TGCAGTGCTAGTAGGGCGGCGCACACAGATACGCAGTATTTT. J is TRBJ2-3 and V is TRBV20-1; D ambiguous. Germline V gene data show CDR1 as DFQATT and CDR2 as SNEGSKA (reference sequence). This CDR3 contains 14 residues. Deletions cut 3 bases from V and 2 bases from J, with 12 bases between.

This clone was seen once. The chain combines TRBV6-5 with TRBJ1-4, with D possibly being TRBD1 (5 bases). V was cut by 4 bases and J by 3 bases, with 12 bases left in between. The CDR3 is 15 amino acids. Germline V lookup: CDR1 MNHEY, CDR2 SVGAGI. The CDR3 is CASSFRGAPNEKLFF. The CDR3 DNA reads TGTGCCAGCAGTTTTCGAGGGGCACCTAATGAAAAACTGTTTTTT.

The chain recombines TRBV6-5 with TRBJ1-2; possible D gene TRBD1, 6 bases. Trimming removed 8 bases from V and 2 bases from J, with 15 bases in between. CDR3 size: 14 residues. Germline-derived CDR1 and CDR2 are MNHEY and SVGAGI. CDR3 in DNA: TGTGCCAGCCACCGGGCAGGGGAAAACTATGGCTACACCTTC. Translation gives CASHRAGENYGYTF.

The chain uses TRBV10-3 and TRBJ2-5, with D perhaps matching TRBD2 (5 bases). Germline CDR1 and CDR2: ENHRY and SYGVKD. The CDR3 has 12 amino acids. V lost 6 bases to trimming and J lost 4 bases, with 9 bases between them. CDR3 loop: CAISTRGETQYF. CDR3 in DNA: TGTGCCATCAGCACTAGAGGAGAGACCCAGTACTTC.

V and J are TRBV12-3 or TRBV12-4 and TRBJ2-7; no clear D. V dropped 3 bases and J dropped 0 bases, with 6 bases sitting between them. The CDR3 is 13 residues long. CDR3 in amino acids: CASSFSTSYEQYF. DNA of the CDR3: TGTGCCAGCAGTTTTAGCACCTCCTACGAGCAGTACTTC.

The V and J genes are TRBV28 and TRBJ2-1, with D uncertain. This CDR3 has 12 residues. CDR1 and CDR2 (germline): MDHEN, SYDVKM. V was trimmed by 11 bases and J by 4 bases, leaving 12 bases between them. CDR3 amino acids: CALGEQYNEQFF. The CDR3 DNA reads TGTGCCCTAGGCGAGCAGTACAATGAGCAGTTCTTC. The complete variable domain, with remaining parts taken from reference TRBV28 and TRBJ2-1, reads DVKVTQSSRYLVKRTGEKVFLECVQDMDHENMFWYRQDPGLGLRLIYFSYDVKMKEKGDIPEGYSVSREKKERFSLILESASTNQTSMYLCALGEQYNEQFFGPGTRLTVL.

This chain links TRBV7-9 with TRBJ2-3, with D unclear. The CDR3 totals 13 residues. Germline-derived CDR1 and CDR2 are SEHNR and FQNEAQ (reference sequence). V was cut by 5 bases and J by 4 bases, with 10 bases left in between. DNA for the CDR3: TGTGCCAGCAGCCCAGAAAATGCAGATACGCAGTATTTT. This sequence encodes CASSPENADTQYF.

The chain links TRBV24-1 to TRBJ1-2, with D possibly TRBD1 on 5 matching bases. CDR3 length: 15 amino acids. V lost 4 bases, J lost 8 bases, and 19 bases lay in between. Germline CDR1 reads KGHDR; CDR2 reads SFDVKD. The CDR3 DNA reads as TGTGCCACCAGTGACCCTTACCAGGGCCCCAAAGGCTACACCTTC. Translation: CATSDPYQGPKGYTF.

The chain links TRBV6-5 to TRBJ2-1, with no clear D. CDR3 length equals 13 residues. Trimming shortened V by 2 bases and J by 4 bases, and 6 bases separated the two germline ends. Looked up from germline, CDR1 is MNHEY and CDR2 is SVGAGI. The CDR3 bases are TGTGCCAGCAGTTACAGTGGTTACAATGAGCAGTTCTTC. This codes for CASSYSGYNEQFF.

The chain couples TRBV9 to TRBJ2-2, with 7 bases aligning to TRBD2. Germline trimming cut 0 bases from V and 3 bases from J; bases unmatched to any gene: 2. The germline V gene encodes CDR1 SGDLS and CDR2 YYNGEE. The CDR3 covers 15 residues. CDR3 amino acids: CASSVGTSDTGELFF. CDR3 sequence (DNA): TGTGCCAGCAGCGTAGGGACTAGTGACACCGGGGAGCTGTTTTTT.

The rearrangement joins TRBV19 to TRBJ2-5; 12 bases are shared with TRBD2. Germline-derived CDR1 and CDR2 are LNHDA and SQIVND (reference sequence). V gave up 3 bases and J gave up 2 bases; unmatched junction bases: 7. The length of the CDR3 is 17 residues. DNA of the CDR3: TGTGCCAGTAGTATGACTAGCGGGAGTATGGGTCAAGAGACCCAGTACTTC. Protein product: CASSMTSGSMGQETQYF.

This chain uses TRBV7-2 with TRBJ2-2, with D unclear. Germline loops: CDR1 SGHTA, CDR2 FQGNSA. Trimming removed 1 base from V and 5 bases from J, with 11 bases in between. CDR3 length: 15 residues. CDR3: CASSLVAGVTGELFF. CDR3 coding DNA: TGTGCCAGCAGCTTAGTCGCTGGGGTTACCGGGGAGCTGTTTTTT.

The rearrangement links TRBV28 to TRBJ2-6; D gene ambiguous. V lost 5 bases, J lost 0 bases, and 17 bases lay in between. This CDR3 spans 18 amino acids. The V gene's germline CDR1 is MDHEN and CDR2 SYDVKM. CDR3 sequence: CASSPFRKGLSGANVLTF. For the CDR3, the DNA is TGTGCCAGCAGTCCTTTCCGAAAGGGCCTCTCTGGGGCCAACGTCCTGACTTTC.

V gene TRBV29-1 combines with J gene TRBJ2-1; 8 bases fit TRBD2. The CDR3 is 14 amino acids. The germline V gene encodes CDR1 SQVTM and CDR2 ANQGSEA. V lost 6 bases, J lost 0 bases, and 4 bases stayed unmatched. Written as DNA, the CDR3 is TGCAGCGTCGGGAGGGGTAGCTCCTACAATGAGCAGTTCTTC. This translates into CSVGRGSSYNEQFF.

This chain joins TRBV27 and TRBJ2-7; TRBD2 agrees at 7 bases. The V segment lost 5 bases and the J segment 7 bases; nucleotides outside the gene matches: 5. CDR1 is MNHEY, CDR2 SMNVEV, per germline (reference sequence). This CDR3 has 12 amino acids. CDR3 amino acids: CASSQIGREQYF. CDR3 bases: TGTGCCAGCAGTCAGATCGGGAGGGAGCAGTACTTC.